This T cell receptor beta chain was sequenced in a study of control samples from healthy donors and cancer patients. Using immunoSEQ multiplex PCR, the repertoire was profiled, and TCRdb retains in-frame clones only, with some absent. The data contain approximately 44,000 clones, roughly 65% of them seen just once; the ten biggest clones take up about 15%. CDR1 is LNHDA, CDR2 SQIVND, per germline (reference sequence). This CDR3 spans 15 amino acids. V shed 0 bases and J shed 3 bases, with 9 bases lying between them. This rearrangement joins TRBV19 to TRBJ1-5, with a possible D match to TRBD1 (6 bases). The receptor was isolated from a male donor with melanoma. The sequenced sample was formalin-fixed, paraffin-embedded tissue. CDR3 sequence: CASSIDRGVNQPQHF. The CDR3 DNA reads TGTGCCAGTAGTATAGACAGGGGAGTCAATCAGCCCCAGCATTTT. The full variable domain, its missing parts supplied by reference TRBV19 and TRBJ1-5, is DGGITQSPKYLFRKEGQNVTLSCEQNLNHDAMYWYRQDPGQGLRLIYYSQIVNDFQKGDIAEGYSVSREKKESFPLTVTSAQKNPTAFYLCASSIDRGVNQPQHFGDGTRLSIL.